This T cell receptor (beta chain) derives from a study of shared clonotypes between healthy human individuals. Germline V CDR1 and CDR2: ENHRY, SYGVKD. The CDR3 runs to 14 residues. Trimming removed 6 bases from V and 3 bases from J, with 14 bases in between. The data were produced by immunoSEQ multiplex PCR, yet TCRdb's version contains in-frame clones alone and is incomplete. The sample has some 1.4 million clones, around 97% seen once. Material for sequencing was naive CD4+ T cells sorted from blood. The subset here: CD45RA+ positively selected. The chain recombines TRBV10-3 with TRBJ2-5, with a tentative D call TRBD2 (6 bases). This sequence was found in a man aged 25 to 45 in good health. CDR3 sequence reads: CAISPMWGEETQYF. The CDR3 region has the DNA TGTGCCATCAGCCCCATGTGGGGGGAAGAGACCCAGTACTTC.